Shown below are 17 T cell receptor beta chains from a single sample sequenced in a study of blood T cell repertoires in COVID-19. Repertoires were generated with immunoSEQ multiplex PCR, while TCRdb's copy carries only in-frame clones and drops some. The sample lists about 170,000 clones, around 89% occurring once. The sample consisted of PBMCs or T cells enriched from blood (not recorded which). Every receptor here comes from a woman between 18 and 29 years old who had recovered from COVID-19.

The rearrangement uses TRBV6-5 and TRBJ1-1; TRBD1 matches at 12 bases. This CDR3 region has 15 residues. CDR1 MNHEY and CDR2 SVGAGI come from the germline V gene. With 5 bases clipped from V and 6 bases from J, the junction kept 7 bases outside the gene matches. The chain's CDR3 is CASSRRGQGAAEAFF. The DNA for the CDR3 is TGTGCCAGCAGTCGAAGGGGACAGGGGGCAGCTGAAGCTTTCTTT.

The CDR3 DNA reads as TGTGCCAGCAGCCCTTCAGGGCTAGCGGTTCCCTACAATGAGCAGTTCTTC. Its protein is CASSPSGLAVPYNEQFF. This chain links TRBV7-2 with TRBJ2-1, with 7 bases identical to TRBD2. This CDR3 is built from 17 residues. CDR1 is SGHTA and CDR2 is FQGNSA in the germline V gene. Germline trimming cut 5 bases from V and 2 bases from J; bases unmatched to any gene: 12.

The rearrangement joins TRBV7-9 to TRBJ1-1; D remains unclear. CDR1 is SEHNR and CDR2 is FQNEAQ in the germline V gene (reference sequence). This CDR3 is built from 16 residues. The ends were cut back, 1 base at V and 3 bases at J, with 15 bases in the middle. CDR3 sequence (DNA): TGTGCCAGCAGCTTAGGGTCCGGCAGCGCCCACACTGAAGCTTTCTTT. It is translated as CASSLGSGSAHTEAFF.

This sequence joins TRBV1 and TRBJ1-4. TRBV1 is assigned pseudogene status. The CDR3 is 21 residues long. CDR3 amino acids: CTSSPPGEVGTRWDTNEKLFF. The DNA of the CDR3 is TGCACCAGCAGCCCCCCCGGGGAGGTAGGGACCCGGTGGGACACTAATGAAAAACTGTTTTTT.

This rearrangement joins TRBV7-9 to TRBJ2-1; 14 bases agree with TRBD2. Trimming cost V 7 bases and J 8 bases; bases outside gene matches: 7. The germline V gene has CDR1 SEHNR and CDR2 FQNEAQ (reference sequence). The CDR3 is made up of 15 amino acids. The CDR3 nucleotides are TGTGCCAGCATCAAACCGGGACTAGCGGGGGATGAGCAGTTCTTC. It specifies CASIKPGLAGDEQFF.

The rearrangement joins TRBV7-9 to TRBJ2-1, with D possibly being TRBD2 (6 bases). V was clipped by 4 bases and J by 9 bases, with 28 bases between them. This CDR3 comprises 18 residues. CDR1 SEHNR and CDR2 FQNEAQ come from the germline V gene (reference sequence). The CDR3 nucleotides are TGTGCCAGCAGCTCCCCCGGAACACCCGAGACTAGTATGGTTGAGCAGTTCTTC. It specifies CASSSPGTPETSMVEQFF.

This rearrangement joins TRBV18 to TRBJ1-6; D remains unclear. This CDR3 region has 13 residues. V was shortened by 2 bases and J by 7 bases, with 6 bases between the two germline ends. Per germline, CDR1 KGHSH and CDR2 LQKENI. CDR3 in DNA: TGTGCCAGCTCACCAGACGGGAATTCACCCCTCCACTTT. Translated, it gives CASSPDGNSPLHF.

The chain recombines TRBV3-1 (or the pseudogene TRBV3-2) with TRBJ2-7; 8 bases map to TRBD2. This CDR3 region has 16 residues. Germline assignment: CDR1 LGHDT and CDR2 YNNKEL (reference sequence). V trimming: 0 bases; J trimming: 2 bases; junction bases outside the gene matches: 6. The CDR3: CASSQDEIAGTYEQYF. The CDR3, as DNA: TGTGCCAGCAGCCAAGACGAAATAGCGGGAACCTACGAGCAGTACTTC.

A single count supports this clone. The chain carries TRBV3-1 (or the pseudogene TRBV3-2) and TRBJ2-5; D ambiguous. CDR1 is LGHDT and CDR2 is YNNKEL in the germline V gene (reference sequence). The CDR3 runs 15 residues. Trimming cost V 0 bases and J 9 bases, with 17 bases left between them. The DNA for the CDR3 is TGTGCCAGCAGCCAAGATGTGGGTTGGGCAGTGGCCCAGTACTTC. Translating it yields CASSQDVGWAVAQYF.

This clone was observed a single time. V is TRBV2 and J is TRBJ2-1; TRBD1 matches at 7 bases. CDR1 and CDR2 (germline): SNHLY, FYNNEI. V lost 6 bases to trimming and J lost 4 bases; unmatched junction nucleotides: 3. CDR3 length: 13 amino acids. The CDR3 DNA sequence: TGTGCCAGCAGAGTGACAGGGTACAATGAGCAGTTCTTC. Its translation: CASRVTGYNEQFF.

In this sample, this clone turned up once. CDR3 in amino acids: CASSPTGDGTEAFF. The CDR3 nucleotides read TGTGCCAGCAGTCCGACAGGGGATGGCACTGAAGCTTTCTTT. The chain links TRBV28 to TRBJ1-1; 8 bases agree with TRBD1. Looked up from germline, CDR1 is MDHEN and CDR2 is SYDVKM. V lost 5 bases and J lost 4; bases outside the gene matches: 6. The CDR3 sequence is 14 residues long.

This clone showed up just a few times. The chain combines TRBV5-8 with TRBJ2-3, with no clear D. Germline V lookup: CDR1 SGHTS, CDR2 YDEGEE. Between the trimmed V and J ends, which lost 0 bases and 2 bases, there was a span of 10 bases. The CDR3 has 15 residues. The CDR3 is CASSLGQIYTDTQYF. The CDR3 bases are TGTGCCAGCAGCTTGGGACAAATTTACACAGATACGCAGTATTTT.

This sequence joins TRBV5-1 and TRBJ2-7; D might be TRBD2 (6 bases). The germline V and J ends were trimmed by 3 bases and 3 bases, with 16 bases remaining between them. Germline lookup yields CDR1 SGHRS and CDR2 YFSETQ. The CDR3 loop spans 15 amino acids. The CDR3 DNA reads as TGCGCCAGCAGCTCCTCCCCTACGGGACTCTACGAGCAGTACTTC. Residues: CASSSSPTGLYEQYF.

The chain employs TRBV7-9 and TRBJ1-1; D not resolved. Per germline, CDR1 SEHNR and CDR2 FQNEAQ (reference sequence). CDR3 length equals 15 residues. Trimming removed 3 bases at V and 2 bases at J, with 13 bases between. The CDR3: CASSFTEIPNTEAFF. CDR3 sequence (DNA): TGTGCCAGCAGCTTCACAGAGATACCTAACACTGAAGCTTTCTTT.

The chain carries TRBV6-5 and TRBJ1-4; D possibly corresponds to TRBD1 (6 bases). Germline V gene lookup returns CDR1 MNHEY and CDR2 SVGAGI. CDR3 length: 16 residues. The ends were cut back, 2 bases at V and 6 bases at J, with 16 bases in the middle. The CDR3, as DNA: TGTGCCAGCAGTTACGGGCGGGGGGGCTTCGATGAAAAACTGTTTTTT. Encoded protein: CASSYGRGGFDEKLFF.

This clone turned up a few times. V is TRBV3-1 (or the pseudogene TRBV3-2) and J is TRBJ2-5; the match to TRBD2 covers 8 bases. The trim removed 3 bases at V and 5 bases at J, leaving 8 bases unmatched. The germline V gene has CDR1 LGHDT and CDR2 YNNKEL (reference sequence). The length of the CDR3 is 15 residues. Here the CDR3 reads CASSQTSENRETQYF. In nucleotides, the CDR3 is TGTGCCAGCAGCCAGACTAGCGAGAACCGGGAGACCCAGTACTTC.

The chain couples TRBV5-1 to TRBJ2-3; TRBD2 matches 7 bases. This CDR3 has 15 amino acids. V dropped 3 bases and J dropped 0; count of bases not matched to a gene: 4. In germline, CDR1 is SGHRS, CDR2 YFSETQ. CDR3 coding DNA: TGCGCCAGCAGCTATACTAGCGCCAGCACAGATACGCAGTATTTT. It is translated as CASSYTSASTDTQYF.